This T cell receptor beta chain stems from a study of patients and donors after allogeneic stem cell transplantation. The CDR3 extends over 15 amino acids. CDR1 and CDR2 (germline): DFQATT, SNEGSKA (reference sequence). Trimming pared 0 bases from V and 4 bases from J, leaving 15 bases between. TCRdb ran MiXCR on the RT-PCR reads and lists one entry per CDR3 protein. The profile shows around 150,000 distinct CDR3 sequences, roughly two fifths of them singletons. The V call is TRBV20-1, the J call TRBJ1-1, with D possibly being TRBD1 (6 bases). Sequenced material: blood, either unsorted or a sorted T cell fraction (not recorded which). The receptor's source is a human donor who was either an allogeneic HSCT recipient or a stem cell or donor lymphocyte infusion donor (not recorded which). It is not recorded whose cells these are; they may come from a transplant donor. Written as DNA, the CDR3 is TGCAGTGCTAGAGATTGGGGGGGGCGGGCCACTGAAGCTTTCTTT. This codes for CSARDWGGRATEAFF.